The subject of this entry is one TCR beta chain. This record comes from a study of blood T cell repertoires in COVID-19. Sequenced by immunoSEQ multiplex PCR; TCRdb stores in-frame clones only, minus some. This table holds about 140,000 clones, about four fifths found once. The TCR was taken from a woman aged 55-70 years with acute or convalescent COVID-19. The sequencing sample was made of peripheral blood.

In nucleotides, the CDR3 is TGTGCCAGCAGCCCGTGGTCGGAAGAGACCCAGTACTTC. As protein: CASSPWSEETQYF. The genes are TRBV12-3 or TRBV12-4 and TRBJ2-5; no definite D call. V was pared by 6 bases and J by 3 bases, with 11 bases between. The CDR3 has 13 residues.